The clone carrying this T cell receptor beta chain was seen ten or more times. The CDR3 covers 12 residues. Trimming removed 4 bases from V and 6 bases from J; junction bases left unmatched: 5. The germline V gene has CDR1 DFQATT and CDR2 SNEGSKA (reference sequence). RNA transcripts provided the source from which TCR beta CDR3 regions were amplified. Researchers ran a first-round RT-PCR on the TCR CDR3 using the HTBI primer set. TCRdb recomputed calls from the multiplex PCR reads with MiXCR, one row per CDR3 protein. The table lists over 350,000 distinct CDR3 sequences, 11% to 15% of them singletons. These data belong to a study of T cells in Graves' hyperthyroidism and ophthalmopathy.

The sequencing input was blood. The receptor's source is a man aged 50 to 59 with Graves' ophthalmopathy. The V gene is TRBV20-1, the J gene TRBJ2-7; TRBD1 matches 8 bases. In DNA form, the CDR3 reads TGCAGTGCTAACAGGGGGGCTGGCGAGCAGTACTTC. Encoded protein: CSANRGAGEQYF.